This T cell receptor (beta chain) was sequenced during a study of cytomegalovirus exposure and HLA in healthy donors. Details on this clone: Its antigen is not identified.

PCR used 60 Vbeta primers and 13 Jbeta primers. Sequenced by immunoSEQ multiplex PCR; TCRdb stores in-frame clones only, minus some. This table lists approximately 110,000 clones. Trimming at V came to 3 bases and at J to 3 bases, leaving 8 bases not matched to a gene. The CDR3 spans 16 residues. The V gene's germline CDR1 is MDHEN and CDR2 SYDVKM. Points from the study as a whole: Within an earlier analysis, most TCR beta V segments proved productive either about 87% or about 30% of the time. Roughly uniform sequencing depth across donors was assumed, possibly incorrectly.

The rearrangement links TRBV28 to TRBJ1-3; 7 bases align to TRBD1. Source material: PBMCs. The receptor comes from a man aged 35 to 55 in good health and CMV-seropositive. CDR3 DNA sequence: TGTGCCAGCAGTTTCGGAGGGGGCTCGAATGGAAACACCATATATTTT. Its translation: CASSFGGGSNGNTIYF.